The subject of this entry is one T cell receptor (beta chain). Antigen: not known. This sample was taken from a study of shared clonotypes between healthy human individuals. Study-level points and caveats: Naive CD4 clonotypes overlapped across several donors at around 5%.

CDR3 length: 16 amino acids. CDR1 is SGHNT and CDR2 is YYREEE in the germline V gene (reference sequence). Trimming at V came to 4 bases and at J to 6 bases, leaving 13 bases not matched to a gene. Produced via immunoSEQ multiplex PCR; TCRdb's table is partial and in-frame only. Here the sample spans just over 2,000,000 clones, 95% being singletons. This chain joins TRBV5-4 and TRBJ2-4; 7 bases map to TRBD1. The clonotype was recovered from a man younger than 35 in good health. The specimen was naive CD4+ T cells sorted from blood. Subset defined: CD45RA+ positively selected. DNA for the CDR3: TGTGCCAGCAGCCCGACTCCCGGGACAGTACTAAACATTCAGTACTTC. Translating it yields CASSPTPGTVLNIQYF. The full variable domain, rest sourced from reference TRBV5-4 and TRBJ2-4, is ETGVTQSPTHLIKTRGQQVTLRCSSQSGHNTVSWYQQALGQGPQFIFQYYREEENGRGNFPPRFSGLQFPNYSSELNVNALELDDSALYLCASSPTPGTVLNIQYFGAGTRLSVL.